This T cell receptor (beta chain) is from a study of blood T cell repertoires in COVID-19. This CDR3 has 12 residues. The germline V and J ends were trimmed by 5 bases and 4 bases, with 10 bases remaining between them. The V gene's germline CDR1 is GTSNPN and CDR2 SVGIG (reference sequence). Sequencing used immunoSEQ multiplex PCR; TCRdb keeps in-frame clones, though not all of them. The sample has some 150,000 clones, 84% seen once. Material: peripheral blood. This chain connects TRBV30 to TRBJ2-3, with a weak D call TRBD2 (6 bases). This TCR came from a human donor in a cohort sampled during active COVID-19. DNA for the CDR3: TGTGCCTGGGTCCGGGGGTCAGATACGCAGTATTTT. Translated, it gives CAWVRGSDTQYF.